The rows below give T cell receptor beta chains drawn from one sample of a study of T cell responses to AZD1222 COVID-19 vaccine. The method was immunoSEQ multiplex PCR; TCRdb's version includes in-frame clones alone and lacks a portion of them. The sample has over 150,000 clones, 90% seen once; the top ten hold over 1.2%. The input for sequencing was peripheral blood, taken on day 0 of AZD1222 vaccination. Receptors originate from an adult in good health. The CDR3 runs from the conserved cysteine through the conserved F or W. Each record gives: J gene, V gene, D gene, CDR3 DNA, CDR3 protein. The D gene is left open where the match is weak.

j_gene: TRBJ1-6; v_gene: TRBV11-3; d_gene: -; CDR3nt: TGTGCCAGCAGCCAACAGACGGCGAATTCACCCCTCCACTTT; CDR3aa: CASSQQTANSPLHF
j_gene: TRBJ1-6; v_gene: TRBV6-5; d_gene: -; CDR3nt: TGTGCCAGCCTATCTCCGGGCCTGAATAATTCACCCCTCCACTTT; CDR3aa: CASLSPGLNNSPLHF
j_gene: TRBJ2-7; v_gene: TRBV11-2; d_gene: TRBD1; CDR3nt: TGTGCCAGCAGACCTCTTAGGGGGCCCACTTCCTACGAGCAGTACTTC; CDR3aa: CASRPLRGPTSYEQYF
j_gene: TRBJ2-4; v_gene: TRBV24-1; d_gene: TRBD2; CDR3nt: TGTGCCACCAGCGGTGAGCGGGGGGGAAAAAACATTCAGTACTTC; CDR3aa: CATSGERGGKNIQYF
j_gene: TRBJ2-7; v_gene: TRBV25-1; d_gene: -; CDR3nt: TGTGCCACTATGTCGGACAAAACCTACGAGCAGTACTTC; CDR3aa: CATMSDKTYEQYF
j_gene: TRBJ2-1; v_gene: TRBV11-3; d_gene: TRBD2; CDR3nt: TGTGCCAGCAGCACCCGACTAGCGGGGGGTTCCTACAATGAGCAGTTCTTC; CDR3aa: CASSTRLAGGSYNEQFF
j_gene: TRBJ1-2; v_gene: TRBV6-4; d_gene: TRBD1; CDR3nt: TGTGCCAGCAGTAATTCCGGGACAGGGGGCGATGGCTACACCTTC; CDR3aa: CASSNSGTGGDGYTF
j_gene: TRBJ2-7; v_gene: TRBV6-5; d_gene: -; CDR3nt: TGTGCCAGCAGCCCGTCCCTTTACGAGCAGTACTTC; CDR3aa: CASSPSLYEQYF
j_gene: TRBJ1-2; v_gene: TRBV4-1; d_gene: TRBD1; CDR3nt: TGCGCCAGCAGTAGTGGACAGGCATATGGCTACACCTTC; CDR3aa: CASSSGQAYGYTF
j_gene: TRBJ1-6; v_gene: TRBV19; d_gene: -; CDR3nt: TGTGCCAGTAGGAGGAGCTCCTATAATTCACCCCTCCACTTT; CDR3aa: CASRRSSYNSPLHF